These 18 T cell receptor beta chains originate from one sample sequenced in a study of blood T cell repertoires in COVID-19. Only in-frame clones appear in the TCRdb table, and some are missing; sequencing was by immunoSEQ multiplex PCR. The sample shows about 140,000 clones, around 84% of them seen only once. The sequenced sample was peripheral blood. The receptors derive from a woman aged 45 to 65 with acute or convalescent COVID-19.

The chain has TRBV6-5 and TRBJ1-1, with TRBD1 matching over 7 bases. Trimming cost V 6 bases and J 5 bases; bases outside gene matches: 12. This CDR3 spans 15 amino acids. Germline lookup yields CDR1 MNHEY and CDR2 SVGAGI. CDR3 bases: TGTGCCAGCAGGCAACAGGGGAATATAGAGACTGAAGCTTTCTTT. Translated, it gives CASRQQGNIETEAFF.

This clone has just a few counts. The V and J genes are TRBV7-2 and TRBJ2-2; TRBD2 matches at 11 bases. This CDR3 spans 15 amino acids. Looked up from germline, CDR1 is SGHTA and CDR2 is FQGNSA. The trim removed 5 bases at V and 9 bases at J, leaving 8 bases unmatched. CDR3: CASSPLAGGPWELFF. The CDR3 region has the DNA TGTGCCAGCAGCCCATTAGCGGGGGGGCCCTGGGAGCTGTTTTTT.

This chain uses TRBV7-3 with TRBJ2-3, with a weak D call TRBD1 (6 bases). Germline V lookup: CDR1 SGHTA, CDR2 FQGTGA. Trimming shortened V by 2 bases and J by 4 bases, and 10 bases separated the two germline ends. CDR3 length: 14 amino acids. CDR3 nucleotide sequence: TGTGCCAGCAGCTTACTAAACAGGGCAGATACGCAGTATTTT. It encodes CASSLLNRADTQYF.

V and J are TRBV14 and TRBJ1-6, with D unclear. Germline V gene sequence: CDR1 SGHDN, CDR2 FVKESK. This CDR3 region has 15 residues. V lost 0 bases and J 2 bases, leaving 5 bases between the germline ends. The CDR3 is CASSQEFAYNSPLHF. CDR3 in DNA: TGTGCCAGCAGCCAAGAGTTCGCCTATAATTCACCCCTCCACTTT. Looking up the rest from reference TRBV14 and TRBJ1-6 gives the full variable domain: EAGVTQFPSHSVIEKGQTVTLRCDPISGHDNLYWYRRVMGKEIKFLLHFVKESKQDESGMPNNRFLAERTGGTYSTLKVQPAELEDSGVYFCASSQEFAYNSPLHFGNGTRLTVT.

The rearrangement uses TRBV12-5 and TRBJ1-2; possible D gene TRBD1, 6 bases. V shed 2 bases and J shed 1 base, with 14 bases lying between them. Germline CDR1 is LGHNT and CDR2 is FRNRAP. This CDR3 has 16 residues. The CDR3 spells CASGLHARGFNYGYTF. CDR3 in DNA: TGTGCTAGTGGTTTGCATGCTAGGGGGTTTAACTATGGCTACACCTTC.

CDR3 residues: CASSLGPGQIYEQYF. The CDR3 DNA is TGTGCCAGCAGCTTGGGCCCTGGACAGATCTACGAGCAGTACTTC. The chain joins TRBV5-5 to TRBJ2-7, with D tentatively TRBD1 (6 bases). The germline V gene encodes CDR1 SGHKS and CDR2 YYEKEE (reference sequence). V was shortened by 0 bases and J by 3 bases, with 13 bases between the two germline ends. This CDR3 spans 15 amino acids.

J is TRBJ1-1 and V is TRBV9, with D hard to call. From germline, CDR1 is SGDLS and CDR2 YYNGEE. The V end was cut by 4 bases, the J end by 4 bases, with 14 bases between. The CDR3 extends over 14 amino acids. The CDR3 DNA reads as TGTGCCAGCAGCAGATATCAGGTGGCCACTGAAGCTTTCTTT. It is translated as CASSRYQVATEAFF.

The gene calls are TRBV7-9 and TRBJ2-2, with unresolved D. Germline CDR1 is SEHNR and CDR2 is FQNEAQ (reference sequence). Trimming took off 3 bases at V and 5 bases at J, with 7 bases between the two ends. The CDR3 length is 13 residues. The CDR3: CASSFTGTGELFF. The CDR3, as DNA: TGTGCCAGCAGCTTTACGGGTACCGGGGAGCTGTTTTTT. The whole variable domain, remainder taken from reference TRBV7-9 and TRBJ2-2, is DTGVSQNPRHKITKRGQNVTFRCDPISEHNRLYWYRQTLGQGPEFLTYFQNEAQLEKSRLLSDRFSAERPKGSFSTLEIQRTEQGDSAMYLCASSFTGTGELFFGEGSRLTVL.

The chain employs TRBV3-1 (or the pseudogene TRBV3-2) and TRBJ1-1; a possible D gene is TRBD1 (6 bases). Trimming removed 0 bases at V and 10 bases at J, with 18 bases between. CDR1 LGHDT and CDR2 YNNKEL come from the germline V gene (reference sequence). This CDR3 comprises 15 residues. CDR3 region: CASSQDLGASMGAFF. DNA of the CDR3: TGTGCCAGCAGCCAAGATTTGGGGGCCTCGATGGGAGCTTTCTTT.

This rearrangement joins TRBV6-5 to TRBJ1-2; a weak D match, TRBD1 (5 bases). The CDR3 extends over 14 amino acids. Germline CDR1 MNHEY, CDR2 SVGAGI. The V end lost 2 bases, the J end lost 2 bases, and 9 bases lay between the germline ends. The CDR3, as DNA: TGTGCCAGCAGTTACGGGGCGGAGAACTATGGCTACACCTTC. Residues: CASSYGAENYGYTF.

J is TRBJ2-2 and V is TRBV29-1; D might be TRBD2 (5 bases). This CDR3 is 10 amino acids long. Germline assignment: CDR1 SQVTM and CDR2 ANQGSEA. CDR3 DNA sequence: TGCATGCGGGCGGGCGGGGAGCTGTTTTTT. Protein product: CMRAGGELFF.

The count of this clone is one. V and J are TRBV3-1 (or the pseudogene TRBV3-2) and TRBJ1-1; D is unresolved. V gave up 2 bases and J gave up 0 bases, with 7 bases separating them. The germline V gene has CDR1 LGHDT and CDR2 YNNKEL (reference sequence). The length of the CDR3 is 14 residues. The DNA for the CDR3 is TGTGCCAGCAGCCAACCTGACATGAACACTGAAGCTTTCTTT. Translation gives CASSQPDMNTEAFF.

The rearrangement joins TRBV7-9 to TRBJ2-7, with D possibly TRBD2 on 6 matching bases. Germline V lookup: CDR1 SEHNR, CDR2 FQNEAQ (reference sequence). With 8 bases removed from V and 0 bases from J, the gap between germline ends came to 14 bases. This CDR3 is built from 14 residues. CDR3 sequence: CASGGDGDSYEQYF. Written as DNA, the CDR3 is TGTGCCAGCGGAGGGGACGGAGACTCCTACGAGCAGTACTTC.

This clone was found once. V usage is TRBV7-3 and J usage is TRBJ1-1; TRBD1 might be the D (5 bases). V was pared by 5 bases and J by 3 bases, with 10 bases between. This CDR3 region has 13 residues. Per germline, CDR1 SGHTA and CDR2 FQGTGA. The CDR3: CASSPAGDTEAFF. The CDR3 DNA reads as TGTGCCAGCAGCCCCGCGGGGGACACTGAAGCTTTCTTT.

This chain uses TRBV11-2 with TRBJ2-2; D is undetermined. The germline V and J ends were trimmed by 5 bases and 6 bases, with 13 bases remaining between them. The V gene's germline CDR1 is SGHAT and CDR2 FQNNGV. The CDR3 is 14 residues long. The CDR3 spells CASSPAPGSGELFF. CDR3 sequence (DNA): TGTGCCAGCAGCCCCGCCCCAGGTTCCGGGGAGCTGTTTTTT.

The chain is built from TRBV3-1 (or the pseudogene TRBV3-2) and TRBJ2-1; possible D gene TRBD2, 6 bases. This CDR3 region has 15 residues. Trimming removed 4 bases at V and 7 bases at J, with 17 bases between. Looked up from germline, CDR1 is LGHDT and CDR2 is YNNKEL (reference sequence). CDR3 loop: CASSLFGAGGNEQFF. In DNA, the CDR3 is TGTGCCAGCAGCCTTTTTGGCGCAGGAGGGAATGAGCAGTTCTTC.

This rearrangement joins TRBV6-5 to TRBJ1-5; TRBD1 is a possible D gene (6 bases). V was shortened by 7 bases and J by 7 bases, with 14 bases between the two germline ends. The CDR3 contains 13 residues. From germline, CDR1 is MNHEY and CDR2 SVGAGI. CDR3 in DNA: TGTGCCAGCAAGGGGGGAGCGGGACAGCCCCAGCATTTT. Translation: CASKGGAGQPQHF.

The chain has TRBV4-3 and TRBJ1-3; D is ambiguous. Per the germline V gene, CDR1 is LGHNA and CDR2 is YSLEER. The CDR3 covers 16 residues. The ends were cut back, 1 base at V and 0 bases at J, with 10 bases in the middle. CDR3 in amino acids: CASSQGIGGSGNTIYF. CDR3 coding DNA: TGCGCCAGCAGCCAAGGTATCGGAGGCTCTGGAAACACCATATATTTT.